This T cell receptor beta chain came from a study of cytomegalovirus exposure and HLA in healthy donors. In the study overall: Roughly 170 million T cells yielded around 120 million unique TCR beta sequences in earlier analysis.

The CDR3 covers 13 residues. The germline V gene encodes CDR1 KGHSH and CDR2 LQKENI. The ends lost 6 bases at V and 6 bases at J; junction bases unmatched: 6. Study conclusions and caveats: A later analysis found that most CMV-associated TCR beta chains appeared HLA-restricted. Cytomegalovirus-associated TCR beta chains were listed, numbering 150 to 200.

With 60 Vbeta and 13 Jbeta primers, the PCR was carried out. Libraries were prepared by immunoSEQ multiplex PCR; TCRdb keeps only in-frame clonotypes and omits some of them. The table lists about 100,000 clones, just under 80% of them singletons. As concerns this clone: Its antigen is currently unknown.

This chain links TRBV18 with TRBJ2-7; TRBD1 agrees at 9 bases. The sequenced sample was PBMCs. This receptor was identified in a woman between 40 and 55 years old in good health and CMV-seronegative. Here the CDR3 reads CASSGTGIGEQYF. DNA of the CDR3: TGTGCCAGCTCTGGGACAGGGATCGGCGAGCAGTACTTC. Full variable domain (missing parts from reference TRBV18 and TRBJ2-7): NAGVMQNPRHLVRRRGQEARLRCSPMKGHSHVYWYRQLPEEGLKFMVYLQKENIIDESGMPKERFSAEFPKEGPSILRIQQVVRGDSAAYFCASSGTGIGEQYFGPGTRLTVT.